One and the same sample provided the 2 T cell receptor beta chains below, sequenced in a study of blood T cell repertoires in COVID-19. Profiling relied on immunoSEQ multiplex PCR, and the TCRdb table lists in-frame clones only, not all of them. The sample has about 140,000 clones, about 70% seen once. Input material: peripheral blood. These TCRs come from an elderly man with acute or convalescent COVID-19.

This clone was recorded a few times. The chain joins TRBV5-1 to TRBJ2-3; D may be TRBD2 (6 bases). Germline V gives CDR1 SGHRS, CDR2 YFSETQ. Trimming left V 0 bases short and J 5 bases short, with 13 bases between. The CDR3 covers 15 residues. This CDR3 is CASSLVARREDTQYF. The DNA of the CDR3 is TGCGCCAGCAGCTTGGTGGCTAGGAGGGAAGATACGCAGTATTTT.

The chain has TRBV5-6 and TRBJ2-2; the match to TRBD2 covers 13 bases. CDR1 is SGHDT, CDR2 YYEEEE, per germline. V lost 5 bases to trimming and J lost 4 bases; unmatched junction nucleotides: 14. The CDR3 has 19 residues. Here the CDR3 DNA reads TGTGCCAGCAGGCAACTAGCGGGGGGGCCGACAAGAGCCACCGGGGAGCTGTTTTTT. Translated: CASRQLAGGPTRATGELFF.